The clone carrying this T cell receptor beta chain was seen many times. TCRdb analysed the RT-PCR reads with MiXCR anew, one entry per CDR3 protein. Of under 950,000 distinct CDR3 sequences listed, approximately 22% are singletons. These data originate in a study of response to subunit inactivated influenza vaccine. The V and J ends lost 5 bases and 4 bases respectively, with 14 bases between them. The length of the CDR3 is 15 residues. The chain couples TRBV12-3 or TRBV12-4 to TRBJ1-4; a possible D gene is TRBD1 (5 bases). The material sequenced was PBMCs from blood, taken about 5 days after vaccination. This receptor was identified in a man between 45 and 60 years old who received an inactivated influenza vaccine. DNA of the CDR3: TGTGCCAGCAGTCCGCGCCCAGGGCTTAATGAAAAACTGTTTTTT. This sequence encodes CASSPRPGLNEKLFF.